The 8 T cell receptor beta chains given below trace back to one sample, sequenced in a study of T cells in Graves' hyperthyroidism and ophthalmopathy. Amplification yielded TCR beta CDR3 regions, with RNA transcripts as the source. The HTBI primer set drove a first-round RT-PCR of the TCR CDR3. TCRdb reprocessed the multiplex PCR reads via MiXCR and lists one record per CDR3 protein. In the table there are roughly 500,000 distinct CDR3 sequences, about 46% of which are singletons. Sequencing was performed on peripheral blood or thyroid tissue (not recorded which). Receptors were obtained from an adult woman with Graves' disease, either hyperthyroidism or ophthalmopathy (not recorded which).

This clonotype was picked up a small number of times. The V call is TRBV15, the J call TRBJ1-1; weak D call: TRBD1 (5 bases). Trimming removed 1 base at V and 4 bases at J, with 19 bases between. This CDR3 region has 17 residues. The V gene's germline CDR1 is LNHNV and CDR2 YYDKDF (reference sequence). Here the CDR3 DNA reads TGTGCCACCAGCAGAGGCGCCGTCAGGGATGTTGGCACTGAAGCTTTCTTT. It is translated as CATSRGAVRDVGTEAFF.

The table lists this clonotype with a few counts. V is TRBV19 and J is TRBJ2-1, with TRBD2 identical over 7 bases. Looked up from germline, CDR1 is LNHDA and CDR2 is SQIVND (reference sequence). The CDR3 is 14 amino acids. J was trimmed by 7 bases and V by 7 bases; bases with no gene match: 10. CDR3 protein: CASTRDYLGNEQFF. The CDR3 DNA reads TGTGCCAGTACCCGGGACTACCTTGGGAATGAGCAGTTCTTC. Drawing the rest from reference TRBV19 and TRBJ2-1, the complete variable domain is DGGITQSPKYLFRKEGQNVTLSCEQNLNHDAMYWYRQDPGQGLRLIYYSQIVNDFQKGDIAEGYSVSREKKESFPLTVTSAQKNPTAFYLCASTRDYLGNEQFFGPGTRLTVL.

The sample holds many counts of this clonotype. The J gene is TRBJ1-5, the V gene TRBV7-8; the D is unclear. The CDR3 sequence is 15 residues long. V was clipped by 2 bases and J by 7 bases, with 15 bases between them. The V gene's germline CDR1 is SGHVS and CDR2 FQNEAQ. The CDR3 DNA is TGTGCCAGCAGCTTATCGCGAGGACTGGGGCAGCCCCAGCATTTT. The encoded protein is CASSLSRGLGQPQHF.

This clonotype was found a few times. The CDR3 coding sequence is TGTGCCACCAGTGACCCAGGACCCTTGAACACTGAAGCTTTCTTT. Translating it yields CATSDPGPLNTEAFF. This sequence joins TRBV24-1 and TRBJ1-1; D not certain. Germline V gene sequence: CDR1 KGHDR, CDR2 SFDVKD. This CDR3 has 15 residues. Trimming took off 4 bases at V and 0 bases at J, with 11 bases between the two ends.

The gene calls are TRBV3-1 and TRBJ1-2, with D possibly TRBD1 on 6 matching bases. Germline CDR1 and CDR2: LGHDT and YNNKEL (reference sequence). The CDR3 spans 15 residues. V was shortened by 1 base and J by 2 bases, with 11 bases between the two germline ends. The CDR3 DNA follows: TGTGCCAGCAGCCAAGGTCCCCAGGGGAACTATGGCTACACCTTC. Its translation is CASSQGPQGNYGYTF.

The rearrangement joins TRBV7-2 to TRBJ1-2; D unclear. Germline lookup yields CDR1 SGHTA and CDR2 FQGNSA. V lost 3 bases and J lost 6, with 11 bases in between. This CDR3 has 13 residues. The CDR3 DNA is TGTGCCAGCAGCTTTTCAGAAGTAGATGGCTACACCTTC. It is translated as CASSFSEVDGYTF.

The CDR3 nucleotides are TGTGCCAGCAGCTCGACAGGGACCGCTGAAGCTTTCTTT. It specifies CASSSTGTAEAFF. The V and J genes are TRBV11-2 and TRBJ1-1; 7 nucleotides agree with TRBD1. Germline lookup yields CDR1 SGHAT and CDR2 FQNNGV. J was trimmed by 6 bases and V by 4 bases; bases with no gene match: 5. The CDR3 runs to 13 residues.

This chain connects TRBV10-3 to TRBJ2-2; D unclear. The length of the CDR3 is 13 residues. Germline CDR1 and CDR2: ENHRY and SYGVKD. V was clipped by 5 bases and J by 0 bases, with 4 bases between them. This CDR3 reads CAISLANTGELFF. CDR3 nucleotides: TGTGCCATCAGTCTAGCGAACACCGGGGAGCTGTTTTTT.